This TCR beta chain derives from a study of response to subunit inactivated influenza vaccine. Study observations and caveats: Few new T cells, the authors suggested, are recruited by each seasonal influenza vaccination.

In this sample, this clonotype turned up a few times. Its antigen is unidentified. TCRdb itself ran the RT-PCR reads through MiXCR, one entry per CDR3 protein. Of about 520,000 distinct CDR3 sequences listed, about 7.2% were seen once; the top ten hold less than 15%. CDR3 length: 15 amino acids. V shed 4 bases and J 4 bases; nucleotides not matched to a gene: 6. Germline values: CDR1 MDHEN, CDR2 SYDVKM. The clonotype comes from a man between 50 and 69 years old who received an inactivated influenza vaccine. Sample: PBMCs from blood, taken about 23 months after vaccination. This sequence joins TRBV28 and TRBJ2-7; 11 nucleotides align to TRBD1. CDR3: CASSSPGQGDYEQYF. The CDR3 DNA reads TGTGCCAGCAGTTCACCGGGACAGGGGGATTACGAGCAGTACTTC.